Listed below are T cell receptor beta chains from one sample, sequenced in a study of T cell responses to AZD1222 COVID-19 vaccine. Method: immunoSEQ multiplex PCR; TCRdb's copy keeps in-frame clones and lacks some. Among under 50,000 clones listed, 80% to 90% were seen once. This specimen consisted of peripheral blood, obtained 28 days after the second AZD1222 dose. Receptors were obtained from an adult who received the AZD1222 COVID-19 vaccine. Both conserved end residues are part of each CDR3. D genes are given only for firm matches. Where a row states a size, it is once, few, many or the class of an expanded clone; other rows omit it.

V gene	J gene	CDR3 length	clone size	D gene	CDR3 DNA	CDR3 protein
TRBV28	TRBJ2-7	15	-	TRBD2	TGTGCCAGCAGTCCCTTGACTAGCGGGAACTACGAGCAGTACTTC	CASSPLTSGNYEQYF
TRBV5-1	TRBJ2-3	17	-	-	TGCGCCAGCAGCCTCGGTAACGCAGGGGCAGGGACAGATACGCAGTATTTT	CASSLGNAGAGTDTQYF
TRBV3-1/TRBV3-2	TRBJ2-2	13	-	-	TGTGCCAGCAGCCCCCTAGGGTCCGGGGAGCTGTTTTTT	CASSPLGSGELFF
TRBV25-1	TRBJ2-1	13	-	TRBD2	TGTGCCAGCAGTGGCCTAACTAGCGGGAGCGGGTTCTTC	CASSGLTSGSGFF
TRBV7-7	TRBJ1-1	17	-	-	TGTGCCAGCAGCTCCAAACAGGTGGTTTACGATAACACTGAAGCTTTCTTT	CASSSKQVVYDNTEAFF
TRBV12-5	TRBJ1-6	14	-	-	TGTGCTAGTGCCCGGGCAGTCTATAATTCACCCCTCCACTTT	CASARAVYNSPLHF
TRBV5-5	TRBJ2-5	15	-	-	TGTGCCAGCACCTTCAGGGATCCTAGGGCAGAGACCCAGTACTTC	CASTFRDPRAETQYF
TRBV12-3/TRBV12-4	TRBJ1-1	11	-	-	TGTGCCAGCAGTTTGGGGGGGCAGGCTTTCTTT	CASSLGGQAFF
TRBV19	TRBJ1-5	13	-	-	TGTGCCAGTAGTATTAGGGGCAGCCAGCCCCAGCATTTT	CASSIRGSQPQHF
TRBV6-5	TRBJ1-5	15	-	-	TGTGCCAGCAGTTACGAGGGCCAATTCAATCAGCCCCAGCATTTT	CASSYEGQFNQPQHF
TRBV2	TRBJ2-7	12	-	-	TGTGCCAGCAAGGCGGCTTCCTACGAGCAGTACTTC	CASKAASYEQYF
TRBV7-9	TRBJ2-2	15	-	-	TGTGCCAGCAGCCCCGACACCCAAAACACCGGGGAGCTGTTTTTT	CASSPDTQNTGELFF
TRBV7-9	TRBJ2-4	16	-	-	TGTGCCAGCAGCTCCGGGGCGGGGTTAGCCAAAAACATTCAGTACTTC	CASSSGAGLAKNIQYF
TRBV6-5	TRBJ1-5	15	-	-	TGTGCCAGCAGTTACTCAGGAGGGTTAAATCAGCCCCAGCATTTT	CASSYSGGLNQPQHF
TRBV19	TRBJ1-1	13	-	-	TGTGCCAGTAGTATGGGGCAGGGGACTGAAGCTTTCTTT	CASSMGQGTEAFF
TRBV6-2/TRBV6-3	TRBJ2-5	13	-	-	TGTGCCAGCAGTTACCCAGCGAAAGAGACCCAGTACTTC	CASSYPAKETQYF
TRBV11-2	TRBJ1-6	16	few	-	TGTGCCAGCAGCTTAGATCCGGACAGAAATAATTCACCCCTCCACTTT	CASSLDPDRNNSPLHF
TRBV5-3	TRBJ1-2	14	-	-	TGTGCCAGAAGCTTGGTCCCGGGGCTATATGGCTACACCTTC	CARSLVPGLYGYTF
TRBV28	TRBJ2-1	14	-	-	TGTGCCAGCAGTTTAATACTCTCGTACAATGAGCAGTTCTTC	CASSLILSYNEQFF
TRBV5-1	TRBJ2-1	16	-	TRBD2	TGCGCCAGCAGCTTGGAGGCTAGCGGGAGGGGTAATGAGCAGTTCTTC	CASSLEASGRGNEQFF
TRBV4-3	TRBJ1-1	15	-	TRBD1	TGCGCCAGCAGACTAGGACAGGGAAGGAACACTGAAGCTTTCTTT	CASRLGQGRNTEAFF
TRBV11-2	TRBJ1-4	15	-	TRBD1	TGTGCCAGCAGCACAGGGGTGGGTACTAATGAAAAACTGTTTTTT	CASSTGVGTNEKLFF
TRBV2	TRBJ1-6	15	-	-	TGTGCCAGCAGGGACGAAGTGGGGGAAGGTTCACCCCTCCACTTT	CASRDEVGEGSPLHF
TRBV4-3	TRBJ2-5	16	-	-	TGCGCCAGCAGCCAAGATCTCCCAGCGGAGGGGGAGACCCAGTACTTC	CASSQDLPAEGETQYF
TRBV19	TRBJ2-7	14	-	TRBD2	TGTGCCAGTAGTATAACGGGAGGAAGAAAGGAGCAGTACTTC	CASSITGGRKEQYF
TRBV21-1	TRBJ1-4	16	-	-	TGTGCCACCTCCTTCAGAGGATCGCCCCAAAATGAAAAACTGTTTTTT	CATSFRGSPQNEKLFF
TRBV20-1	TRBJ2-3	14	-	-	TGCAGTGCTAGTGAACAGCAGTTCACAGATACGCAGTATTTT	CSASEQQFTDTQYF
TRBV11-3	TRBJ2-3	15	-	-	TGTGCCAGCAGCCGCGGGACAGCGGAATTGGATACGCAGTATTTT	CASSRGTAELDTQYF
TRBV11-3	TRBJ2-2	13	-	-	TGTGCCAGCAGCGCCGCGAGAGGCGGGGAGCTGTTTTTT	CASSAARGGELFF
TRBV23-1	TRBJ2-1	16	few	TRBD2	TGCGCCAGCAGTCCTGGGACTAGCCGGTCCTACAATGAGCAGTTCTTC	CASSPGTSRSYNEQFF
TRBV5-4	TRBJ2-2	14	-	-	TGTGCCAGCACCACTGGGGGAGTAACCGGGGAGCTGTTTTTT	CASTTGGVTGELFF
TRBV7-3	TRBJ2-1	13	-	-	TGTGCCAGCAGCTTATTGGGGATGGATGAGCAGTTCTTC	CASSLLGMDEQFF
TRBV15	TRBJ2-5	15	-	TRBD1	TGTGCCACCAGCAGGGGGACAGGGTACCAAGAGACCCAGTACTTC	CATSRGTGYQETQYF
TRBV5-4	TRBJ2-4	16	-	-	TGTGCCAGCAGCCGAGGGACGGAAGTAGCCAAAAACATTCAGTACTTC	CASSRGTEVAKNIQYF
TRBV5-1	TRBJ2-3	13	-	-	TGCGCCAGCAGCCAAGGATCGGCAGATACGCAGTATTTT	CASSQGSADTQYF
TRBV5-6	TRBJ1-1	14	-	-	TGTGCCAGCAGCTTGGTTGGTATGGACACTGAAGCTTTCTTT	CASSLVGMDTEAFF
TRBV20-1	TRBJ2-3	14	-	TRBD1	TGCAGTGCTAGTCCGGGACAGGGGTCAGATACGCAGTATTTT	CSASPGQGSDTQYF
TRBV6-6	TRBJ1-3	16	-	-	TGTGCCAGCAGTTACCCTTTCCAAAGCTCTGGAAACACCATATATTTT	CASSYPFQSSGNTIYF
TRBV2	TRBJ1-4	14	-	-	TGTGCCAGCAGCCCAGGTTCGAGGGTAGAAAAACTGTTTTTT	CASSPGSRVEKLFF
TRBV9	TRBJ1-1	14	-	TRBD1	TGTGCCAGCAGCGTAGCAGGGGGTGTCACTGAAGCTTTCTTT	CASSVAGGVTEAFF
TRBV6-5	TRBJ1-2	12	once	-	TGTGCCAGTCAAAGAGTGGGCTATGGCTACACCTTC	CASQRVGYGYTF
TRBV18	TRBJ2-4	14	-	-	TGTGCCAGCTCCGACGTTTGGGGCAAAAACATTCAGTACTTC	CASSDVWGKNIQYF
TRBV2	TRBJ1-5	13	once	TRBD1	TGTGCCAGCACTATGGACAGGGGTCAGCCCCAGCATTTT	CASTMDRGQPQHF
TRBV5-1	TRBJ1-1	18	-	TRBD1	TGCGCCAGCAGCTTGGAATTTCGGACAGGGGGTCGCGGGACTGAAGCTTTCTTT	CASSLEFRTGGRGTEAFF
TRBV12-3/TRBV12-4	TRBJ2-7	13	-	-	TGTGCCAGCAGTTTTCTTCAGAACTACGAGCAGTACTTC	CASSFLQNYEQYF
TRBV6-5	TRBJ1-2	14	-	-	TGTGCCAGCAAGGCCTCAGGTGGGGGCCATGGCTACACCTTC	CASKASGGGHGYTF
TRBV6-2/TRBV6-3	TRBJ2-1	15	-	-	TGTGCCAGCAGCAACTCAGGGGGGTCCTACAATGAGCAGTTCTTC	CASSNSGGSYNEQFF
TRBV19	TRBJ1-1	18	-	-	TGTGCCAGTAGTCCACCCAGGGACTTGAGGGGGGCAAACACTGAAGCTTTCTTT	CASSPPRDLRGANTEAFF
TRBV28	TRBJ2-3	18	-	-	TGTGCCAGCAGTTTTCCCCGTAAAAGCGTCCCGGGAAGAGATACGCAGTATTTT	CASSFPRKSVPGRDTQYF
TRBV4-2	TRBJ2-1	17	-	-	TGTGCCAGCAGCCAAGATTGGGCAGGGGCCTCCTACAATGAGCAGTTCTTC	CASSQDWAGASYNEQFF
TRBV6-5	TRBJ1-1	15	-	TRBD1	TGTGCCAGTAGAACCGGGACAGGGGAGTACACTGAAGCTTTCTTT	CASRTGTGEYTEAFF